Detailed here is one T cell receptor (beta chain). Its antigen remains unknown. The data originate from a study of shared clonotypes between healthy human individuals. About the study: There were three CD4 naive, three CD4 memory, two CD8 naive and one CD8 memory plates per donor. General study findings and limits: In a few donors, around 4.8% of naive CD4 clonotypes appeared in common. Sequencing depth was expected to influence donor clonotype sharing.

CDR3 length: 17 residues. Germline assignment: CDR1 LGHNA and CDR2 YSLEER. Trimming took 0 bases from V and 7 from J; bases not matched to a gene: 9. In the authors' workflow: Junction-only sequences without quality scores came from ImmunoSEQ, so filtering differed. Only in-frame clones appear in the TCRdb table, and some are missing; sequencing was by immunoSEQ multiplex PCR. Clonal size and the V and J genes are those of that table, whereas D and trimming came from the DNA. The repertoire includes 2 million to 2.5 million clones, approximately 96% of them detected once, and 0.1% to 0.15% sits in the top ten.

The specimen sequenced was naive CD4+ T cells sorted from blood. The sample's subset: CD45RA+ positively selected. The rearrangement links TRBV4-3 to TRBJ2-1; 10 positions match TRBD2. This clonotype was sampled from a man between 18 and 29 years old in good health. In nucleotides, the CDR3 is TGCGCCAGCAGCCAAGATCGCCTAGCGGGAGCTTTAAATGAGCAGTTCTTC. This translates into CASSQDRLAGALNEQFF.